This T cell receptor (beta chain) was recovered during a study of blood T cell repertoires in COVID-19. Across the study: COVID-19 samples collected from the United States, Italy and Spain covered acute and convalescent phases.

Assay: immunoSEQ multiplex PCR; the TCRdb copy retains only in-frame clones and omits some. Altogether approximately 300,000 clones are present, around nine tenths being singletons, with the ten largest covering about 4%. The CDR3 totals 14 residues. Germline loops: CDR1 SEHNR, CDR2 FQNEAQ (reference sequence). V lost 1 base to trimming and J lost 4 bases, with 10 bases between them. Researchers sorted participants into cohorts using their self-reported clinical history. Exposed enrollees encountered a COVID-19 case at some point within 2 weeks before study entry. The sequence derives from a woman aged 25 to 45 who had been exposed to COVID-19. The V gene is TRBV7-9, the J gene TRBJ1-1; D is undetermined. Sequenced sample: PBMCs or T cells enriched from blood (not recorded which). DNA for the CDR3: TGTGCCAGCAGCTTAGGAGGGTCTGTCACTGAAGCTTTCTTT. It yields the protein CASSLGGSVTEAFF. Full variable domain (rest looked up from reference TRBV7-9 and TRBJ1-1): DTGVSQNPRHKITKRGQNVTFRCDPISEHNRLYWYRQTLGQGPEFLTYFQNEAQLEKSRLLSDRFSAERPKGSFSTLEIQRTEQGDSAMYLCASSLGGSVTEAFFGQGTRLTVV.